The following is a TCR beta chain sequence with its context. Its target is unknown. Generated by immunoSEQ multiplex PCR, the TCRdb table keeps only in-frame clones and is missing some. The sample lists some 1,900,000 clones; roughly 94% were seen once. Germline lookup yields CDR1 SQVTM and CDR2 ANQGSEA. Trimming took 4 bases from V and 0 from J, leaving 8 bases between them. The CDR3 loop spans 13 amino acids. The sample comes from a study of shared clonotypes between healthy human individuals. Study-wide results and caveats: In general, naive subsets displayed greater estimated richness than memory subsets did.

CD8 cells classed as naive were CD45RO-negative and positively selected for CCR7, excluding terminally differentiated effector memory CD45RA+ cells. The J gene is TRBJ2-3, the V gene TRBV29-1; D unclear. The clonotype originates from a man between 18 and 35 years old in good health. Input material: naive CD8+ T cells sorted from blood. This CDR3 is CSVALQSTDTQYF. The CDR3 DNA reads TGCAGCGTTGCGCTCCAGAGCACAGATACGCAGTATTTT.